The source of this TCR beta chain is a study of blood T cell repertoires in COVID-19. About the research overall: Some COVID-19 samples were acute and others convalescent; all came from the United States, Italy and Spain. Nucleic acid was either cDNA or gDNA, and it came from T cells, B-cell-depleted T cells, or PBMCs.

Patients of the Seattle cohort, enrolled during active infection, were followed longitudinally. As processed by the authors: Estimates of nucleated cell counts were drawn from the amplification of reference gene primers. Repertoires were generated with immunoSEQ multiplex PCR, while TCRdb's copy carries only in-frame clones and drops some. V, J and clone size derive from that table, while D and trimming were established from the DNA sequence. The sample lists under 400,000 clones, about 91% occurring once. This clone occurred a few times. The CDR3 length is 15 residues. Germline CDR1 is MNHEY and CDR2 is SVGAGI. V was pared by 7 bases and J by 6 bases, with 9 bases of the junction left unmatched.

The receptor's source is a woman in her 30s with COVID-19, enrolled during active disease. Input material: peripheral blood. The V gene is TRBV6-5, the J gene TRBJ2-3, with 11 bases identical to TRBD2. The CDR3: CASMQLAGEGDTQYF. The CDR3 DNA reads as TGTGCCAGCATGCAACTAGCGGGGGAAGGGGATACGCAGTATTTT.